These T cell receptor beta chains were read from a single sample in a study of cytomegalovirus exposure and HLA in healthy donors. Generated by immunoSEQ multiplex PCR, the TCRdb table keeps only in-frame clones and is missing some. The table records 100,000 to 150,000 clones, more than 65% of them present only once. The sequenced sample was PBMCs. The receptors here all came from an older woman in good health and CMV-seropositive. Both conserved end residues are part of each CDR3. The D gene is left open where the match is weak. Only part of the rows carry a size: once, few, many, or a class if the clone is expanded.

clone size,J gene,D gene,V gene,CDR3 protein,CDR3 DNA
few,TRBJ1-2,NA,TRBV6-5,CASSLGGINYGYTF,TGTGCCAGCAGCCTGGGGGGGATTAACTATGGCTACACCTTC
NA,TRBJ2-3,TRBD1,TRBV4-3,CASSHDRGISDTQYF,TGCGCCAGCAGCCACGACAGGGGTATTTCAGATACGCAGTATTTT
NA,TRBJ2-2,TRBD1,TRBV19,CASSQRQGAAAGELFF,TGTGCCAGTAGTCAACGACAGGGGGCAGCTGCCGGGGAGCTGTTTTTT
NA,TRBJ1-3,NA,TRBV19,CASAGALFGNTIYF,TGTGCCTCTGCGGGGGCCCTTTTTGGAAACACCATATATTTT
NA,TRBJ1-5,TRBD1,TRBV5-4,CASRWGQGGDSNQPQHF,TGTGCCAGCAGATGGGGACAGGGTGGGGATAGCAATCAGCCCCAGCATTTT
NA,TRBJ2-6,NA,TRBV6-5,CASSYSRASGANVLTF,TGTGCCAGCAGTTACTCGCGTGCCTCTGGGGCCAACGTCCTGACTTTC
few,TRBJ1-1,NA,TRBV11-3,CASSFGQGNTEAFF,TGTGCCAGCAGCTTTGGGCAGGGGAACACTGAAGCTTTCTTT
NA,TRBJ1-1,NA,TRBV27,CASSPQQGLAFF,TGTGCCAGCAGTCCGCAACAGGGCCTGGCTTTCTTT
NA,TRBJ2-1,TRBD1,TRBV19,CASTPITARQGSYNEQFF,TGTGCCAGTACTCCTATAACGGCGAGACAGGGGTCCTACAATGAGCAGTTCTTC
NA,TRBJ1-2,TRBD1,TRBV14,CASSQSPLTGYGYTF,TGTGCCAGCAGCCAATCCCCACTGACAGGGTATGGCTACACCTTC
NA,TRBJ1-2,TRBD1,TRBV5-4,CASSPVPSTGIYGYTF,TGTGCCAGCAGCCCGGTCCCCTCGACAGGGATCTATGGCTACACCTTC
NA,TRBJ1-2,TRBD1,TRBV28,CASSFGDRANYGYTF,TGTGCCAGCAGTTTTGGGGACAGGGCTAACTATGGCTACACCTTC
NA,TRBJ2-1,TRBD2,TRBV5-1,CASSLLAGGQGDEQFF,TGCGCCAGCAGCCTACTAGCGGGAGGGCAGGGCGATGAGCAGTTCTTC
NA,TRBJ1-4,TRBD1,TRBV6-1,CASRRQGPNEKLFF,TGTGCCAGCAGGCGACAGGGGCCTAATGAAAAACTGTTTTTT
NA,TRBJ1-1,TRBD1,TRBV6-4,CASSDPEDRGLNTEAFF,TGTGCCAGCAGTGACCCTGAGGACAGGGGGTTGAACACTGAAGCTTTCTTT
NA,TRBJ1-6,TRBD1,TRBV6-1,CASSSDRASSPLHF,TGTGCCAGCAGCTCGGACAGGGCCTCCTCACCCCTCCACTTT
NA,TRBJ1-5,TRBD1,TRBV27,CASSLTGAGGNQPQHF,TGTGCCAGCAGTTTAACAGGGGCTGGTGGCAATCAGCCCCAGCATTTT
NA,TRBJ2-7,NA,TRBV23-1,CASSLSGEAAYEQYF,TGCGCCAGCAGTCTTAGCGGAGAGGCCGCCTACGAGCAGTACTTC
NA,TRBJ1-3,TRBD1,TRBV27,CASRGTAAGNTIYF,TGTGCCAGCAGAGGGACAGCCGCTGGAAACACCATATATTTT
once,TRBJ2-1,NA,TRBV7-3,CASSPVGGPYNEQFF,TGTGCCAGCAGCCCCGTAGGGGGTCCATACAATGAGCAGTTCTTC
NA,TRBJ2-1,TRBD1,TRBV6-6,CASSYAQGVYNEQFF,TGTGCCAGCAGTTACGCCCAGGGGGTCTACAATGAGCAGTTCTTC
few,TRBJ1-3,TRBD1,TRBV13,CASSAGGTGNTIYF,TGTGCCAGCAGCGCAGGGGGCACGGGAAACACCATATATTTT
NA,TRBJ1-2,TRBD1,TRBV15,CATSSNRGLGGYTF,TGTGCCACCAGCAGCAACAGGGGGCTGGGTGGCTACACCTTC